A single sample gave rise to the 10 T cell receptor beta chains below, sequenced in a study of blood T cells in healthy people across ages (dated by TCRdb to between 2014 and 2017). Library prep was done by 5' RACE. Sequencing relied on an Illumina HiSeq 2500. A second PCR of roughly 6 to 11 cycles was run with a J-beta primer mix and a sample-barcoded 5' primer. The raw public reads went through TCRdb reprocessing: fastp at Q25, MiXCR clone calling, in-frame beta chains kept. One record per CDR3 amino acid sequence lists the most common genes and DNA. For this sample there are 1.5 million to 2 million distinct CDR3 sequences; just under 50% appear just once. Over 2% of the sample belongs to the ten largest clones. Sequencing was done on a sample of blood. The receptors here all came from a woman aged 40 to 49 in good health.

The genes are TRBV11-2 and TRBJ2-1; TRBD1 aligns across 7 bases. V was clipped by 5 bases and J by 5 bases; unmatched bases: 12. Germline-derived CDR1 and CDR2 are SGHAT and FQNNGV. This CDR3 contains 16 residues. In DNA form, the CDR3 reads TGTGCCAGCAGCCCGAGGGACAGATTTTCGGACAATGAGCAGTTCTTC. Amino acids: CASSPRDRFSDNEQFF.

V is TRBV6-1 and J is TRBJ2-3, with D possibly called TRBD1 or TRBD2 (5 bases each). Looked up from germline, CDR1 is MNHNS and CDR2 is SASEGT. CDR3 length equals 13 residues. V dropped 7 bases and J dropped 4 bases, with 12 bases sitting between them. CDR3 DNA: TGTGCCAGCACTCTGGGGGTTCCAGATACGCAGTATTTT. This gives the protein CASTLGVPDTQYF.

This clonotype was detected only a few times. The chain employs TRBV9 and TRBJ2-3; no firm D call. The CDR3 has 15 amino acids. From germline, CDR1 is SGDLS and CDR2 YYNGEE. V lost 4 bases and J 0 bases, leaving 12 bases between the germline ends. CDR3 loop: CASSPRVASTDTQYF. The DNA of the CDR3 is TGTGCCAGCAGCCCCCGAGTAGCTAGCACAGATACGCAGTATTTT.

This clonotype was seen more than once but under ten times. The J gene is TRBJ1-4, the V gene TRBV7-2; the match to TRBD1 covers 7 bases. Per germline, CDR1 SGHTA and CDR2 FQGNSA. The CDR3 has 15 amino acids. The ends lost 5 bases at V and 4 bases at J; junction bases unmatched: 7. DNA for the CDR3: TGTGCCAGCAGCCCCGACGGGACAGTTAATGAAAAACTGTTTTTT. This sequence encodes CASSPDGTVNEKLFF. Together with reference TRBV7-2 and TRBJ1-4, the CDR3 gives the full variable domain: GAGVSQSPSNKVTEKGKDVELRCDPISGHTALYWYRQSLGQGLEFLIYFQGNSAPDKSGLPSDRFSAERTGGSVSTLTIQRTQQEDSAVYLCASSPDGTVNEKLFFGSGTQLSVL.

This CDR3 reads CASSQDPRRGGYTF. In DNA form, the CDR3 reads TGTGCCAGCAGCCAAGATCCGAGGAGGGGGGGCTACACCTTC. The J gene is TRBJ1-2, the V gene TRBV3-1, with a possible D match to TRBD1 (6 bases). Trimming shortened V by 0 bases and J by 8 bases, and 13 bases separated the two germline ends. In germline, CDR1 is LGHDT, CDR2 YNNKEL (reference sequence). The CDR3 totals 14 residues.

The genes are TRBV21-1 and TRBJ1-5. TRBV21-1 is listed as a pseudogene. This CDR3 spans 19 amino acids. The CDR3 sequence: CASSKPDRQPGAGDQPQHF. As DNA, the CDR3 is TGTGCCAGCAGCAAGCCAGACAGACAGCCGGGGGCCGGGGATCAGCCCCAGCATTTT.

This clonotype was picked up one time. The J gene is TRBJ2-1, the V gene TRBV11-2, with 7 bases aligning to TRBD2. There are 15 residues in the CDR3. With 5 bases clipped from V and 8 bases from J, the junction kept 12 bases outside the gene matches. Germline-derived CDR1 and CDR2 are SGHAT and FQNNGV. This CDR3 reads CASSMGGKGVDEQFF. CDR3 DNA: TGTGCCAGCAGCATGGGAGGGAAAGGGGTGGATGAGCAGTTCTTC. Full variable domain (rest looked up from reference TRBV11-2 and TRBJ2-1): EAGVAQSPRYKIIEKRQSVAFWCNPISGHATLYWYQQILGQGPKLLIQFQNNGVVDDSQLPKDRFSAERLKGVDSTLKIQPAKLEDSAVYLCASSMGGKGVDEQFFGPGTRLTVL.

A note on this clonotype: Relative to the germline gene, one junction end is altered; a read error may explain this. This chain uses TRBV7-7 with TRBJ2-1; a possible D gene is TRBD1 (5 bases). CDR3 length: 14 residues. Germline V gene data show CDR1 as SSHAT and CDR2 as FNYEAQ (reference sequence). CDR3 coding DNA: TGTGCTAGCAGCTTCTTAGGGGTGGGGAATGAGCAGTTCTTC. This sequence encodes CASSFLGVGNEQFF.

This clonotype was seen only a few times. The chain combines TRBV11-2 with TRBJ1-5; D is unclear. With 5 bases removed from V and 5 bases from J, the gap between germline ends came to 13 bases. This CDR3 region has 14 residues. CDR1 and CDR2 from the germline V gene are SGHAT and FQNNGV. The CDR3 protein is CASSLTPVDQPQHF. DNA for the CDR3: TGTGCCAGCAGCCTGACGCCGGTGGATCAGCCCCAGCATTTT.

The genes are TRBV4-1 and TRBJ2-1; D tentatively fits TRBD1 or TRBD2 (5 bases each). The CDR3 is made up of 13 amino acids. Per germline, CDR1 MGHRA and CDR2 YSYEKL. Trimming took 4 bases from V and 8 from J, leaving 12 bases between them. The CDR3 nucleotides read TGCGCCAGCAGCCCGACAGTGGACTATGAGCAGTTCTTC. Its protein product is CASSPTVDYEQFF.